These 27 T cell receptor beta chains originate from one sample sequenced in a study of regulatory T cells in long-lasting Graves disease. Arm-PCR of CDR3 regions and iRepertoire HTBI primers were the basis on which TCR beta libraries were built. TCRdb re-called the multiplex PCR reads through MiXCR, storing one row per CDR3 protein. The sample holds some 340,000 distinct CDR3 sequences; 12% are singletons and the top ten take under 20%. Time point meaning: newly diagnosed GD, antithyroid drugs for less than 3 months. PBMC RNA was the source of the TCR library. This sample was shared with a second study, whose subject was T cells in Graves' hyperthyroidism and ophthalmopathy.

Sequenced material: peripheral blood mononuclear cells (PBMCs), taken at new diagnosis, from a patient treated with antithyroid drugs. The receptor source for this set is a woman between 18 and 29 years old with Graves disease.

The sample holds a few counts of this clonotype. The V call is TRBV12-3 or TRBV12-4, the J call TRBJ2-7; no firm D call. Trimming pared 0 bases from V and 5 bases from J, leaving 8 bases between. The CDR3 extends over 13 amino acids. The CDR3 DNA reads TGTGCCAGCAGTTTAGCAGGGAACCACGAGCAGTACTTC. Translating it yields CASSLAGNHEQYF.

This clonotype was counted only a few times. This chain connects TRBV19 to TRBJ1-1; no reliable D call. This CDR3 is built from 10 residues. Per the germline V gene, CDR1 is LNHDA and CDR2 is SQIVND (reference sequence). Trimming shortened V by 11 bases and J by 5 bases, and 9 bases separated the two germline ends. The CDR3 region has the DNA TGTGCCGTCGGGTGGACTGAAGCTTTCTTT. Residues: CAVGWTEAFF.

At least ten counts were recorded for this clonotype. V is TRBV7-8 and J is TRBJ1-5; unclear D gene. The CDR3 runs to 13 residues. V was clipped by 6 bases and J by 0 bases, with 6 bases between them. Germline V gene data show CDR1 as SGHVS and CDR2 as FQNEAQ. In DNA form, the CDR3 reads TGTGCCAGCAGGGGAGATAGCAATCAGCCCCAGCATTTT. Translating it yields CASRGDSNQPQHF.

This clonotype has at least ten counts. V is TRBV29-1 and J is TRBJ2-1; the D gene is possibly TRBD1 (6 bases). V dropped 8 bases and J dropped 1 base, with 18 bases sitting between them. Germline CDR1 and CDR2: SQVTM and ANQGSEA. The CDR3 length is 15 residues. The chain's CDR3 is CSTKPGQGSYNEQFF. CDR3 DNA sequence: TGCAGCACAAAACCGGGTCAGGGGTCCTACAATGAGCAGTTCTTC.

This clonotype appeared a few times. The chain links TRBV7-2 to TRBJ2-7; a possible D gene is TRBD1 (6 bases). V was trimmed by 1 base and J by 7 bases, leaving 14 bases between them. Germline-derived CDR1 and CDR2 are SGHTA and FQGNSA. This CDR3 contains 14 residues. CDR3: CASSLGQASGEQYF. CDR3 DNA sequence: TGTGCCAGCAGCTTAGGACAGGCCTCGGGGGAGCAGTACTTC. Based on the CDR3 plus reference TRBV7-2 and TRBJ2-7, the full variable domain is GAGVSQSPSNKVTEKGKDVELRCDPISGHTALYWYRQSLGQGLEFLIYFQGNSAPDKSGLPSDRFSAERTGGSVSTLTIQRTQQEDSAVYLCASSLGQASGEQYFGPGTRLTVT.

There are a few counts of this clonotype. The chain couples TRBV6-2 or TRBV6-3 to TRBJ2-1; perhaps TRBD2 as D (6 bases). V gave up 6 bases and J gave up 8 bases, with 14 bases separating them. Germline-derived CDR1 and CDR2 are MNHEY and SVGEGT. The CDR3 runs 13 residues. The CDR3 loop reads CASSSGRVDEQFF. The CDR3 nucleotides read TGTGCCAGCAGCAGCGGGCGGGTTGATGAGCAGTTCTTC.

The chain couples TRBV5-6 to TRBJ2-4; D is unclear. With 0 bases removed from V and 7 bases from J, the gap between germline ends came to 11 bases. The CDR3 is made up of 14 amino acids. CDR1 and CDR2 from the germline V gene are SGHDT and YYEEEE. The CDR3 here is CASSLGPLMNIQYF. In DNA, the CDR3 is TGTGCCAGCAGCTTGGGGCCGCTAATGAACATTCAGTACTTC.

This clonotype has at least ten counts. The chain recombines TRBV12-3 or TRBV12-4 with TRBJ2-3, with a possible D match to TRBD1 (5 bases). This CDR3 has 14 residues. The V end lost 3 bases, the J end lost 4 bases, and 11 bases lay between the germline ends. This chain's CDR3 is CASSLGPAADTQYF. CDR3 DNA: TGTGCCAGCAGTTTGGGGCCGGCAGCAGATACGCAGTATTTT.

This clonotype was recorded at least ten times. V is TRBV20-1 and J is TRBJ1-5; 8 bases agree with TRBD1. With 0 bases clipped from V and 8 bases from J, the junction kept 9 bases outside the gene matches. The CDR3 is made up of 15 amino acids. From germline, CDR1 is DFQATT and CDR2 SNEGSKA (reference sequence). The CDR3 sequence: CSARERTGPIEPQHF. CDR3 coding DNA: TGCAGTGCTAGAGAGAGGACAGGGCCCATTGAGCCCCAGCATTTT.

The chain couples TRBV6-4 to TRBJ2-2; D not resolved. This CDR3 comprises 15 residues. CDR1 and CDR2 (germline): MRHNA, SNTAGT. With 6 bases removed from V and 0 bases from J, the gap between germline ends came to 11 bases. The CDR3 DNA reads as TGTGCCAGCAGCAGACCTACCGCGAACACCGGGGAGCTGTTTTTT. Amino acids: CASSRPTANTGELFF.

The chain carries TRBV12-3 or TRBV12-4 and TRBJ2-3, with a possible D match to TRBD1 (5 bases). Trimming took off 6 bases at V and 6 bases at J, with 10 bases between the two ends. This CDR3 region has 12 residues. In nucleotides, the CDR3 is TGTGCCAGCAGGACGGCAGGGGATACGCAGTATTTT. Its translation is CASRTAGDTQYF.

The DNA of the CDR3 is TGTGCCAGCAGTTACTCACGCAGGGAGAATCCAGAAAAATATGGCTACACCTTC. This encodes CASSYSRRENPEKYGYTF. This chain joins TRBV6-5 and TRBJ1-2; possibly TRBD1 for D (5 bases). The CDR3 length is 18 residues. Per germline, CDR1 MNHEY and CDR2 SVGAGI. V was cut by 0 bases and J by 5 bases, with 22 bases left in between.

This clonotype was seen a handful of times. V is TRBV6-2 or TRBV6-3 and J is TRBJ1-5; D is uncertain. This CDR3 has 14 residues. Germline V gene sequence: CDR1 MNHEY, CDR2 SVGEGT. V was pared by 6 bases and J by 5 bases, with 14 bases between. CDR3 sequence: CASRNTGQHQPQHF. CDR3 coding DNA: TGTGCCAGCAGAAACACGGGCCAACATCAGCCCCAGCATTTT.

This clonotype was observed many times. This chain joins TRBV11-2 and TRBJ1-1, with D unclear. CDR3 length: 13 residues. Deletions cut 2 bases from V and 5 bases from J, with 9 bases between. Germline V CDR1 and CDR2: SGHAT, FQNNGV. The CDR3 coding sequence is TGTGCCAGCAGCTTATGGGAGTGGACTGAAGCTTTCTTT. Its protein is CASSLWEWTEAFF.

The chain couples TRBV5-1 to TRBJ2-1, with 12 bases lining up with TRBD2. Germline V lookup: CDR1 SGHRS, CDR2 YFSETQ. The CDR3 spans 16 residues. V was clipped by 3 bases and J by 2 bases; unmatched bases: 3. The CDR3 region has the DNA TGCGCCAGCAGCTCCAGGACTAGCGGGACCTACAATGAGCAGTTCTTC. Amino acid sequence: CASSSRTSGTYNEQFF.

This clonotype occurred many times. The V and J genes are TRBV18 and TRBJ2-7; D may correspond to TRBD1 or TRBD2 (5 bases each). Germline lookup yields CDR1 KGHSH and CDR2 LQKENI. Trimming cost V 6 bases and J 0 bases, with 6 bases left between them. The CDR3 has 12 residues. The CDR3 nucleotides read TGTGCCAGCTCCGGGACCTCCTACGAGCAGTACTTC. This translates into CASSGTSYEQYF.

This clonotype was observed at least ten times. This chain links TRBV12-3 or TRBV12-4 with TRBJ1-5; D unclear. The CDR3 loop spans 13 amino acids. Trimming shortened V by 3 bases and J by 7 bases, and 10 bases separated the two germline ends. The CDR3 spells CASSFSGYQPQHF. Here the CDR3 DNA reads TGTGCCAGCAGTTTCTCGGGGTACCAGCCCCAGCATTTT.

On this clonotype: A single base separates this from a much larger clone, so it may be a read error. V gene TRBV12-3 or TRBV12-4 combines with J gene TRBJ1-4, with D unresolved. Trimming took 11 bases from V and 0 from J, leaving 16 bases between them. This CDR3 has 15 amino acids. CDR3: CAGTLSDPTNEKLFF. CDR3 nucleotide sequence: TGTGCCGGCACCCTCAGTGACCCAACTAATGAAAAACTGTTTTTT.

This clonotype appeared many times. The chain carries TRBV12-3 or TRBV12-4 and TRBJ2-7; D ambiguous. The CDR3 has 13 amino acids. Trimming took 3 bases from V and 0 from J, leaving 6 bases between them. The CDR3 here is CASSLYSSYEQYF. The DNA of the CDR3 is TGTGCCAGCAGTTTGTACAGCTCCTACGAGCAGTACTTC.

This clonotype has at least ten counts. The chain's CDR3 is CASKEDSVAKNIQYF. CDR3 in DNA: TGTGCCAGCAAGGAGGATAGCGTGGCCAAAAACATTCAGTACTTC. The chain combines TRBV6-2 or TRBV6-3 with TRBJ2-4; possible D gene TRBD2, 5 bases. V shed 7 bases and J shed 1 base, with 14 bases lying between them. The V gene's germline CDR1 is MNHEY and CDR2 SVGEGT. The CDR3 runs 15 residues.

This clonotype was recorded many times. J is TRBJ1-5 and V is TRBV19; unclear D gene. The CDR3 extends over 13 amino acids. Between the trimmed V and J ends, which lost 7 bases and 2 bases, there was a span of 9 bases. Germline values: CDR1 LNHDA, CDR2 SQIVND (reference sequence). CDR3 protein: CASKFIGNQPQHF. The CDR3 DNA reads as TGTGCCAGTAAGTTCATTGGCAATCAGCCCCAGCATTTT. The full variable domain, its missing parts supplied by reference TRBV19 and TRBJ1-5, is DGGITQSPKYLFRKEGQNVTLSCEQNLNHDAMYWYRQDPGQGLRLIYYSQIVNDFQKGDIAEGYSVSREKKESFPLTVTSAQKNPTAFYLCASKFIGNQPQHFGDGTRLSIL.

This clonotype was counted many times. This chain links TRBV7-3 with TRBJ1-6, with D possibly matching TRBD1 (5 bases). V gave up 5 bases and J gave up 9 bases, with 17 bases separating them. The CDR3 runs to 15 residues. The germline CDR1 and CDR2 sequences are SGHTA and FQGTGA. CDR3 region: CASSPWGTMASPLHF. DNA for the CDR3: TGTGCCAGCAGCCCTTGGGGGACCATGGCTTCACCCCTCCACTTT.

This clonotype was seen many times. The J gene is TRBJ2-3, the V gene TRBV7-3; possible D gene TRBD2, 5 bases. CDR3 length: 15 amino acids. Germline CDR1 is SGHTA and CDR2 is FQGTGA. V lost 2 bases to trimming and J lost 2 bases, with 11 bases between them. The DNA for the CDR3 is TGTGCCAGCAGCTTACTGGGTAGCGACACAGATACGCAGTATTTT. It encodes CASSLLGSDTDTQYF.

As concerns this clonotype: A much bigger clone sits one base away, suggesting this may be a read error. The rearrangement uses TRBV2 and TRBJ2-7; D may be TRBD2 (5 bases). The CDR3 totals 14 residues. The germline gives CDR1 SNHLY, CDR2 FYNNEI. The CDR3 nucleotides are TGTGTCAGCAGGAACCGGGATCACTCGCTGGAGCAGTACTTC. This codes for CVSRNRDHSLEQYF.

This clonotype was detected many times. This CDR3 reads CASSYGGGYTF. CDR3 in DNA: TGTGCCAGCAGTTATGGTGGCGGCTACACCTTC. The chain links TRBV6-5 to TRBJ1-2; no clear D. Trimming stripped 3 bases from V and 8 bases from J, with 7 bases between. The CDR3 runs to 11 residues. Looked up from germline, CDR1 is MNHEY and CDR2 is SVGAGI.

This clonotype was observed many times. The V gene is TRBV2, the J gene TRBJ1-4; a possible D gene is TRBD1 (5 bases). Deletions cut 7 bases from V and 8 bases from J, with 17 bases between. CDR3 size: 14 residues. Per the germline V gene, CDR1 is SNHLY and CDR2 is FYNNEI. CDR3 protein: CASTHDQGDEKLFF. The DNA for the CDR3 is TGTGCCAGCACCCATGACCAGGGAGACGAAAAACTGTTTTTT.

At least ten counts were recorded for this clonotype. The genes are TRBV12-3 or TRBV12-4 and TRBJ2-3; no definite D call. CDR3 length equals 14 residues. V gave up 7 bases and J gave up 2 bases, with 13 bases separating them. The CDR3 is CASTHIRFTDTQYF. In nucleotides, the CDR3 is TGTGCCAGCACCCACATACGGTTCACAGATACGCAGTATTTT.